This T cell receptor beta chain was retrieved from a study of cytotoxic CD8 clonotypes in ibrutinib-treated CLL. Study-wide results and limits: Few clonotypes were public, and these shrank or held steady under treatment. Rising at ibrutinib response, clonality subsequently fell back toward baseline at progression.

Details on this clone: Its specificity is unknown.

Frozen PBMC stocks contributed roughly 2 micrograms of genomic DNA to the TCR beta libraries. TCRdb's table, derived via immunoSEQ multiplex PCR, lists solely in-frame clones and lacks some. This table has about 24,000 clones, about four fifths appearing once. The starting material was PBMCs, obtained before ibrutinib treatment. This sequence was found in a human donor with chronic lymphocytic leukemia.

The CDR3 region has the DNA TGTGCCAGCAGTTTAACGGGCTACGAGCAGTACTTC. Amino acid sequence: CASSLTGYEQYF. V is TRBV28 and J is TRBJ2-7; D not resolved. The CDR3 loop spans 12 amino acids. V lost 2 bases, J lost 3 bases, and 5 bases lay in between. Germline lookup yields CDR1 MDHEN and CDR2 SYDVKM.